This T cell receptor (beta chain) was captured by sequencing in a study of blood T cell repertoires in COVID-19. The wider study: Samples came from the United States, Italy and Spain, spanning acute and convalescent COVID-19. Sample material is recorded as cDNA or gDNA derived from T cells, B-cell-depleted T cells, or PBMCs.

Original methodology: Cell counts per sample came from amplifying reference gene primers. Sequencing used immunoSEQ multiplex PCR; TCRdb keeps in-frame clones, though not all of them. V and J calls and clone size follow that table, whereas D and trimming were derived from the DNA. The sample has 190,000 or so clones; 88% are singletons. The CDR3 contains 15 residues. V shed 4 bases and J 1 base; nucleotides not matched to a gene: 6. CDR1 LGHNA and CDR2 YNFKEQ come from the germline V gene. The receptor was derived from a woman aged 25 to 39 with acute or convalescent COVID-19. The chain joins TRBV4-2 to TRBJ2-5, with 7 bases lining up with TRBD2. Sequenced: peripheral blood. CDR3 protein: CASSPLVAGQETQYF. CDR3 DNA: TGTGCCAGCAGCCCTCTTGTAGCGGGCCAAGAGACCCAGTACTTC.